Below, one T cell receptor (beta chain) is given with its context. From germline, CDR1 is LNHDA and CDR2 SQIVND (reference sequence). CDR3 length: 13 residues. Deletions cut 3 bases from V and 5 bases from J, with 10 bases between. As originally analysed: Estimated nucleated cell counts came from reference gene primer amplification. Clones were read by immunoSEQ multiplex PCR, and TCRdb kept only the in-frame ones, dropping some. V and J calls and clone size are those listed in that table; D and trimming were worked out from the DNA. The table records around 130,000 clones, 70% to 85% of them present only once. The sample originates from a study of blood T cell repertoires in COVID-19. Study information: COVID-19 samples from acute and convalescent phases originated in the United States, Italy and Spain. The cDNA or gDNA used as material had been derived from T cells, B-cell-depleted T cells, or PBMCs.

This rearrangement joins TRBV19 to TRBJ1-1, with D possibly matching TRBD1 (6 bases). The sequencing input was peripheral blood. This TCR was sampled from a woman of 80 years or more with acute or convalescent COVID-19. Written as DNA, the CDR3 is TGTGCCAGTAGTATCGGGGGGCAGACTGAAGCTTTCTTT. This gives the protein CASSIGGQTEAFF.